The 9 T cell receptor beta chains below come from one sample, sequenced in a study of shared clonotypes between healthy human individuals. Data came from immunoSEQ multiplex PCR; TCRdb stores just in-frame clones and leaves some out. The sample records roughly 2 million clones, 85% to 95% being singletons. Terminally differentiated effector memory CD45RA+ cells were left out of the naive CD8 fraction, which was CD45RO-negative and positively selected for CCR7. Sequenced input: naive CD8+ T cells sorted from blood. These receptors were collected from a man in his late teens or twenties in good health.

On this clone: Other nucleotide sequences from this sample produce the same CDR3. CDR3 protein: CASSFGGGYNEQFF. CDR3 sequence (DNA): TGTGCCAGCAGCTTCGGCGGGGGGTACAATGAGCAGTTCTTC. This chain uses TRBV7-9 with TRBJ2-1, with 8 bases lining up with TRBD2. The germline V gene encodes CDR1 SEHNR and CDR2 FQNEAQ (reference sequence). Losses at the gene ends were 3 bases for V and 4 bases for J; bases not matched to a gene: 2. This CDR3 has 14 residues.

The chain recombines TRBV27 with TRBJ1-4, with D hard to call. Trimming removed 5 bases from V and 8 bases from J, with 21 bases in between. CDR3 length: 16 amino acids. Germline V gives CDR1 MNHEY, CDR2 SMNVEV (reference sequence). CDR3 nucleotide sequence: TGTGCCAGCAGTCCCATATCCCCTCCACTCGCCGAAAAACTGTTTTTT. Its translation is CASSPISPPLAEKLFF.

Turning to this clone: The sample holds other DNA sequences that translate to the same CDR3. The rearrangement uses TRBV27 and TRBJ1-5; unclear D gene. The V gene lost 3 bases and the J gene lost 0 bases, with 3 bases spanning the gap. Per germline, CDR1 MNHEY and CDR2 SMNVEV (reference sequence). The CDR3 contains 13 residues. CDR3: CASSFSSNQPQHF. The DNA for the CDR3 is TGTGCCAGCAGTTTCAGTAGCAATCAGCCCCAGCATTTT.

The V gene is TRBV5-6, the J gene TRBJ2-7; D is perhaps TRBD2 (5 bases). Germline loops: CDR1 SGHDT, CDR2 YYEEEE. V lost 0 bases to trimming and J lost 0 bases, with 7 bases between them. This CDR3 spans 14 amino acids. Here the CDR3 reads CASSLGAVSYEQYF. The CDR3 DNA sequence: TGTGCCAGCAGCTTGGGAGCGGTCTCCTACGAGCAGTACTTC.

J is TRBJ1-3 and V is TRBV7-8; no clear D. V was clipped by 5 bases and J by 3 bases, with 11 bases between them. The germline CDR1 and CDR2 sequences are SGHVS and FQNEAQ. This CDR3 region has 14 residues. CDR3 sequence reads: CASSTDARGNTIYF. CDR3 nucleotides: TGTGCCAGCAGCACGGACGCCCGTGGAAACACCATATATTTT. The full variable domain, its missing parts supplied by reference TRBV7-8 and TRBJ1-3, is GAGVSQSPRYKVAKRGQDVALRCDPISGHVSLFWYQQALGQGPEFLTYFQNEAQLDKSGLPSDRFFAERPEGSVSTLKIQRTQQEDSAVYLCASSTDARGNTIYFGEGSWLTVV.

The chain links TRBV27 to TRBJ1-1, with 7 bases identical to TRBD1. CDR1 is MNHEY, CDR2 SMNVEV, per germline (reference sequence). This CDR3 is 17 amino acids long. With 0 bases clipped from V and 0 bases from J, the junction kept 7 bases outside the gene matches. CDR3 sequence (DNA): TGTGCCAGCAGTTTATCTTTTAGGGGGCTGCTGAACACTGAAGCTTTCTTT. It is translated as CASSLSFRGLLNTEAFF.

The V and J genes are TRBV4-1 and TRBJ2-3, with 8 bases fitting TRBD2. V was clipped by 0 bases and J by 0 bases; unmatched bases: 8. The germline V gene has CDR1 MGHRA and CDR2 YSYEKL. This CDR3 has 18 amino acids. CDR3 amino acids: CASSQEVYGRVSTDTQYF. The CDR3 region has the DNA TGCGCCAGCAGCCAAGAGGTCTACGGGAGGGTGAGCACAGATACGCAGTATTTT.

This chain links TRBV5-1 with TRBJ2-7; weak D call: TRBD1 (6 bases). CDR1 and CDR2 from the germline V gene are SGHRS and YFSETQ. This CDR3 has 12 residues. Trimming left V 2 bases short and J 6 bases short, with 9 bases between. In nucleotides, the CDR3 is TGCGCCAGCAGCTTAAACAGGGTCGAGCAGTACTTC. Its protein product is CASSLNRVEQYF.

This clone was seen once. The gene calls are TRBV15 and TRBJ2-7; a weak D match, TRBD2 (7 bases). The CDR3 covers 16 residues. Germline CDR1 LNHNV, CDR2 YYDKDF (reference sequence). Trimming took off 3 bases at V and 4 bases at J, with 19 bases between the two ends. CDR3 nucleotides: TGTGCCACCAGCAGGGCGGACGGGGGGCGCTGGTACGAGCAGTACTTC. Protein: CATSRADGGRWYEQYF. The full variable domain, completed using reference TRBV15 and TRBJ2-7, is DAMVIQNPRYQVTQFGKPVTLSCSQTLNHNVMYWYQQKSSQAPKLLFHYYDKDFNNEADTPDNFQSRRPNTSFCFLDIRSPGLGDTAMYLCATSRADGGRWYEQYFGPGTRLTVT.